These 28 T cell receptor beta chains were sequenced from one sample in a study of post-analysis software for immune sequencing data. Points from the study as a whole: Relative to controls, patients had five TRBV segments at higher frequency, with TRBV5-6, TRBV5-1 and TRBV20-1 among these.

Unique molecular identifiers tagged the TCR beta cDNA libraries. TCRdb re-called the PCR reads through MiXCR, storing one row per CDR3 protein. The repertoire includes hundreds of thousands of distinct CDR3 sequences, approximately 39% of them detected once, and under 9% sits in the top ten. Antigens for these TCRs are unknown. The sequencing sample was made of blood. These receptors were taken from a girl aged 2-10 years with multiple sclerosis.

This chain connects TRBV2 to TRBJ1-5; 8 nucleotides align to TRBD1. CDR3 length: 15 residues. The V segment lost 1 base and the J segment 6 bases; nucleotides outside the gene matches: 5. From germline, CDR1 is SNHLY and CDR2 FYNNEI. DNA for the CDR3: TGTGCCAGCAGTGAAGGGACAGGGCTACTTCAGCCCCAGCATTTT. This gives the protein CASSEGTGLLQPQHF.

In its sample, this clonotype was seen a few times. The V and J genes are TRBV5-1 and TRBJ1-5; TRBD1 agrees at 7 bases. Germline values: CDR1 SGHRS, CDR2 YFSETQ. The V gene end was trimmed by 4 bases and the J gene end by 7 bases; junction bases not matched to a gene: 11. The CDR3 is 15 residues long. The CDR3 protein is CASSPIGQEGQPQHF. CDR3 nucleotide sequence: TGCGCCAGCAGCCCTATAGGACAGGAAGGGCAGCCCCAGCATTTT.

This chain joins TRBV11-2 and TRBJ2-7, with 9 bases that match TRBD1. The CDR3 contains 16 residues. With 3 bases clipped from V and 0 bases from J, the junction kept 6 bases outside the gene matches. CDR1 is SGHAT, CDR2 FQNNGV, per germline. The CDR3 sequence is CASSFPGQGSSYEQYF. The CDR3 nucleotides read TGTGCCAGCAGCTTTCCCGGACAGGGGAGCTCCTACGAGCAGTACTTC.

The chain recombines TRBV20-1 with TRBJ1-6, with D tentatively TRBD1 (6 bases). V was shortened by 5 bases and J by 7 bases, with 15 bases between the two germline ends. The germline gives CDR1 DFQATT, CDR2 SNEGSKA (reference sequence). This CDR3 is built from 14 residues. In DNA, the CDR3 is TGCAGTGCTCCGGCAGGGGAAATAAATTCACCCCTCCACTTT. This sequence encodes CSAPAGEINSPLHF.

This chain joins TRBV28 and TRBJ2-1, with 7 nucleotides matching TRBD2. Trimming removed 7 bases from V and 3 bases from J; junction bases left unmatched: 12. The CDR3 is made up of 16 amino acids. CDR1 and CDR2 from the germline V gene are MDHEN and SYDVKM. The CDR3 DNA sequence: TGTGCCAGCATCCAAGCGGGGAGAGGGAACTACAATGAGCAGTTCTTC. Translated, it gives CASIQAGRGNYNEQFF.

V gene TRBV28 combines with J gene TRBJ2-3; perhaps TRBD2 as D (6 bases). The CDR3 contains 17 residues. V was cut by 1 base and J by 2 bases, with 16 bases left in between. Per the germline V gene, CDR1 is MDHEN and CDR2 is SYDVKM. The CDR3 spells CASSLLDYSVSTDTQYF. DNA for the CDR3: TGTGCCAGCAGTTTATTGGACTACTCAGTTTCCACAGATACGCAGTATTTT.

Many counts were recorded for this clonotype. The chain employs TRBV5-1 and TRBJ2-4; tentatively, D is TRBD2 (5 bases). Looked up from germline, CDR1 is SGHRS and CDR2 is YFSETQ. Deletions cut 4 bases from V and 7 bases from J, with 9 bases between. CDR3 size: 12 residues. The CDR3 DNA reads TGCGCCAGCAGCCGGGATCTTAACATTCAGTACTTC. Amino acid sequence: CASSRDLNIQYF.

V gene TRBV4-3 combines with J gene TRBJ2-1, with a possible D match to TRBD1 (6 bases). Germline assignment: CDR1 LGHNA and CDR2 YSLEER. V gave up 3 bases and J gave up 6 bases, with 18 bases separating them. This CDR3 spans 16 amino acids. The CDR3 nucleotides read TGCGCCAGCAGCCAGCCAACAGGGACGGGTGGCAATGAGCAGTTCTTC. It translates to CASSQPTGTGGNEQFF.

In this sample, this clonotype turned up a few times. This rearrangement joins TRBV9 to TRBJ2-3; 9 nucleotides agree with TRBD2. After removal of 0 bases from V and 3 bases from J, the junction contained 5 bases not matched to a gene. CDR1 SGDLS and CDR2 YYNGEE come from the germline V gene. This CDR3 is built from 16 residues. The CDR3 reads CASSVDLRGGTDTQYF. In DNA form, the CDR3 reads TGTGCCAGCAGCGTAGATCTGCGGGGGGGGACAGATACGCAGTATTTT.

The rearrangement links TRBV20-1 to TRBJ2-1; D may correspond to TRBD1 or TRBD2 (6 bases each). CDR1 is DFQATT and CDR2 is SNEGSKA in the germline V gene (reference sequence). Trimming stripped 0 bases from V and 6 bases from J, with 12 bases between. CDR3 size: 14 residues. CDR3 in amino acids: CSAREGGHVNEQFF. CDR3 in DNA: TGCAGTGCTAGAGAGGGGGGACACGTCAATGAGCAGTTCTTC.

Here the CDR3 reads CSVSGLAYNEQFF. In nucleotides, the CDR3 is TGCAGCGTTTCTGGACTAGCGTACAATGAGCAGTTCTTC. The J gene is TRBJ2-1, the V gene TRBV29-1; 9 bases line up with TRBD2. The CDR3 is 13 amino acids. The V segment lost 5 bases and the J segment 4 bases; nucleotides outside the gene matches: 3. The V gene's germline CDR1 is SQVTM and CDR2 ANQGSEA.

This clonotype was seen more than once but under ten times. This chain connects TRBV12-3 or TRBV12-4 to TRBJ1-6, with 7 nucleotides matching TRBD1. With 6 bases clipped from V and 7 bases from J, the junction kept 6 bases outside the gene matches. This CDR3 has 14 residues. DNA of the CDR3: TGTGCCAGCAGACCAGGGGGGGGAAATTCACCCCTCCACTTT. This encodes CASRPGGGNSPLHF.

The V and J genes are TRBV6-5 and TRBJ1-4; a possible D gene is TRBD1 (5 bases). The CDR3 is 15 amino acids. CDR1 and CDR2 from the germline V gene are MNHEY and SVGAGI. V lost 0 bases and J lost 5, with 10 bases in between. The CDR3 sequence: CASSYSRRGNEKLFF. The CDR3 DNA follows: TGTGCCAGCAGTTACTCGAGGCGGGGGAATGAAAAACTGTTTTTT.

This clonotype was detected a few times. The chain combines TRBV7-8 with TRBJ2-7; D might be TRBD1 (5 bases). The CDR3 consists of 14 residues. V gave up 7 bases and J gave up 1 base, with 14 bases separating them. Germline-derived CDR1 and CDR2 are SGHVS and FQNEAQ. CDR3 DNA: TGTGCCAGCACAGGAAGGGGCAGGTCCTACGAGCAGTACTTC. This translates into CASTGRGRSYEQYF.

The genes are TRBV6-1 and TRBJ1-1, with 8 bases identical to TRBD1. Germline V lookup: CDR1 MNHNS, CDR2 SASEGT. This CDR3 comprises 15 residues. Losses at the gene ends were 9 bases for V and 0 bases for J; bases not matched to a gene: 9. The CDR3 DNA reads as TGTGCCAGTACAGGGGGTTCGAATATGAACACTGAAGCTTTCTTT. It translates to CASTGGSNMNTEAFF.

The J gene is TRBJ1-1, the V gene TRBV5-1; the match to TRBD1 covers 8 bases. There are 16 residues in the CDR3. With V trimmed by 2 bases and J by 7 bases, 13 bases remained unmatched. Germline loops: CDR1 SGHRS, CDR2 YFSETQ. The CDR3 protein is CASSFDSTGEKSEAFF. The CDR3 bases are TGCGCCAGCAGCTTTGACTCGACAGGGGAGAAGAGTGAAGCTTTCTTT.

V is TRBV28 and J is TRBJ2-6; the D is unclear. The V and J ends lost 3 bases and 2 bases respectively, with 8 bases between them. CDR3 length equals 15 residues. Germline CDR1 is MDHEN and CDR2 is SYDVKM. The CDR3 here is CASSFLTPGANVLTF. CDR3 nucleotide sequence: TGTGCCAGCAGTTTCTTGACCCCTGGGGCCAACGTCCTGACTTTC.

This clonotype was counted only a few times. V is TRBV7-2 and J is TRBJ2-5; 10 nucleotides agree with TRBD1. The CDR3 is made up of 15 amino acids. Trimming took 5 bases from V and 4 from J; bases not matched to a gene: 7. Per germline, CDR1 SGHTA and CDR2 FQGNSA. The CDR3 DNA follows: TGTGCCAGCAGCCCTAGGGACAGGGGTCCAGAGACCCAGTACTTC. Protein: CASSPRDRGPETQYF. The variable domain in full, completed from reference TRBV7-2 and TRBJ2-5, reads GAGVSQSPSNKVTEKGKDVELRCDPISGHTALYWYRQSLGQGLEFLIYFQGNSAPDKSGLPSDRFSAERTGGSVSTLTIQRTQQEDSAVYLCASSPRDRGPETQYFGPGTRLLVL.

This clonotype has a handful of counts. This sequence joins TRBV14 and TRBJ2-7, with TRBD1 as a possible D gene (5 bases). Trimming shortened V by 1 base and J by 2 bases, and 9 bases separated the two germline ends. In germline, CDR1 is SGHDN, CDR2 FVKESK. This CDR3 spans 14 amino acids. Written as DNA, the CDR3 is TGTGCCAGCAGCCAAGGCCTAGGGGCCTACGAGCAGTACTTC. Translating gives CASSQGLGAYEQYF.

This clonotype was seen only a few times. The chain links TRBV24-1 to TRBJ2-5; no definite D call. This CDR3 is built from 11 residues. Germline V gives CDR1 KGHDR, CDR2 SFDVKD. Deletions cut 4 bases from V and 3 bases from J, with 2 bases between. The DNA for the CDR3 is TGTGCCACCAGTGAGGAAGAGACCCAGTACTTC. It encodes CATSEEETQYF.

This clonotype was detected only a few times. The rearrangement uses TRBV20-1 and TRBJ2-1, with D possibly being TRBD1 or TRBD2 (5 bases each). Per the germline V gene, CDR1 is DFQATT and CDR2 is SNEGSKA (reference sequence). The CDR3 is 15 residues long. The germline V and J ends were trimmed by 6 bases and 0 bases, with 15 bases remaining between them. The CDR3 is CSALGWGSSYNEQFF. Here the CDR3 DNA reads TGCAGTGCCCTCGGTTGGGGGAGCTCCTACAATGAGCAGTTCTTC.

This clonotype has just a few counts. J is TRBJ2-3 and V is TRBV7-3; D may match TRBD1 or TRBD2 (5 bases each). The germline CDR1 and CDR2 sequences are SGHTA and FQGTGA. This CDR3 spans 16 amino acids. The ends were cut back, 2 bases at V and 1 base at J, with 13 bases in the middle. The CDR3 bases are TGTGCCAGCAGCTTATCCCCGGGACCAGGCACAGATACGCAGTATTTT. Amino acid sequence: CASSLSPGPGTDTQYF.

This clonotype was picked up a small number of times. This rearrangement joins TRBV4-3 to TRBJ1-1; 7 nucleotides agree with TRBD1. The junction had 10 bases not matched to a gene; V was cut back by 1 base and J by 5 bases. The CDR3 runs 16 residues. Germline V gives CDR1 LGHNA, CDR2 YSLEER. The CDR3 loop is CASSQGFEGAWTEAFF. CDR3 DNA: TGCGCCAGCAGCCAAGGTTTCGAGGGGGCTTGGACTGAAGCTTTCTTT.

The rearrangement joins TRBV12-3 or TRBV12-4 to TRBJ2-5, with 9 bases matching TRBD2. The CDR3 runs 15 residues. The V gene end was trimmed by 7 bases and the J gene end by 2 bases; junction bases not matched to a gene: 8. The CDR3 region is CASTIAGVGQETQYF. The CDR3 region has the DNA TGTGCCAGCACCATAGCGGGAGTGGGACAAGAGACCCAGTACTTC.

The rearrangement uses TRBV28 and TRBJ1-2; 8 bases fit TRBD1. The CDR3 contains 16 residues. Germline V gives CDR1 MDHEN, CDR2 SYDVKM. V lost 10 bases to trimming and J lost 5 bases; unmatched junction nucleotides: 18. The CDR3, as DNA: TGTGCCATCAAACCCCCCCCATCCCAGGGGGCGTATGGCTACACCTTC. Translated: CAIKPPPSQGAYGYTF.

This clonotype was observed once. The V gene is TRBV29-1, the J gene TRBJ2-1; D not certain. V lost 4 bases and J 7 bases, leaving 11 bases between the germline ends. Germline V gene data show CDR1 as SQVTM and CDR2 as ANQGSEA. The CDR3 contains 12 residues. The CDR3 loop is CSVGRAQNEQFF. The CDR3 region has the DNA TGCAGCGTTGGTAGGGCGCAGAATGAGCAGTTCTTC.

There are a few counts of this clonotype. The rearrangement links TRBV6-5 to TRBJ1-6; the D is unclear. The germline V gene has CDR1 MNHEY and CDR2 SVGAGI. The CDR3 consists of 15 residues. Trimming took 0 bases from V and 9 from J, leaving 12 bases between them. The CDR3 loop is CASSYSVGLASPLHF. The CDR3 coding sequence is TGTGCCAGCAGTTACTCTGTCGGTTTGGCTTCACCCCTCCACTTT.

The chain employs TRBV6-5 and TRBJ1-6; 7 positions match TRBD1. Germline loops: CDR1 MNHEY, CDR2 SVGAGI. The CDR3 runs 17 residues. Losses at the gene ends were 3 bases for V and 13 bases for J; bases not matched to a gene: 18. CDR3 amino acids: CASSYGGTVGGRIPLHF. The CDR3, as DNA: TGTGCCAGCAGTTATGGGGGGACAGTTGGGGGGCGAATTCCCCTCCACTTT.